Listed here are 18 T cell receptor beta chains from one sample, sequenced in a study of T cell responses to AZD1222 COVID-19 vaccine (dated by TCRdb to 2020 to 2023). This specimen's time point label, interpreted: about 28 days (+/-7) after the second vaccine dose. Libraries were built with the immunoSEQ multiplex PCR assay. The immuneACCESS repertoire file appears here via TCRdb, limited to in-frame rearrangements. These files lack a portion of the clones; in checked studies, under half of the deficit traces to unresolved V genes, and the cause of the others is not known. The sample yields more than 150,000 clones; 85% to 95% were counted once. More than 1.5% of the sample belongs to the ten largest clones. The specimen was peripheral blood, collected 28 days after the second AZD1222 dose. The receptors here all came from an adult who received the AZD1222 COVID-19 vaccine.

The chain employs TRBV27 and TRBJ2-7; TRBD2 agrees at 7 bases. Trimming took 0 bases from V and 3 from J; bases not matched to a gene: 8. The CDR3 is 16 amino acids. Germline assignment: CDR1 MNHEY and CDR2 SMNVEV (reference sequence). Here the CDR3 reads CASSLSGGAGFYEQYF. The CDR3 coding sequence is TGTGCCAGCAGTTTATCTGGGGGAGCGGGGTTCTACGAGCAGTACTTC.

This chain links TRBV7-9 with TRBJ1-3, with D perhaps matching TRBD1 (5 bases). The germline CDR1 and CDR2 sequences are SEHNR and FQNEAQ (reference sequence). The CDR3 is 13 amino acids. V dropped 4 bases and J dropped 2 bases, with 6 bases sitting between them. CDR3 nucleotide sequence: TGTGCCAGCAGCTCGGGGGCTGGAAACACCATATATTTT. This codes for CASSSGAGNTIYF.

This rearrangement joins TRBV3-1 (or the pseudogene TRBV3-2) to TRBJ2-7; D is uncertain. Germline V gene lookup returns CDR1 LGHDT and CDR2 YNNKEL (reference sequence). Trimming left V 6 bases short and J 5 bases short, with 17 bases between. This CDR3 has 14 residues. The CDR3 sequence: CASSLGGSANEQYF. The DNA for the CDR3 is TGTGCCAGCAGTCTAGGCGGAAGCGCTAACGAGCAGTACTTC.

The chain couples TRBV28 to TRBJ2-7, with unresolved D. This CDR3 contains 12 residues. Trimming cost V 6 bases and J 2 bases, with 8 bases left between them. CDR1 and CDR2 from the germline V gene are MDHEN and SYDVKM. In nucleotides, the CDR3 is TGTGCCAGCAGAAAACCCGCCTACGAGCAGTACTTC. As protein: CASRKPAYEQYF. Filled out from reference TRBV28 and TRBJ2-7, the complete variable domain reads DVKVTQSSRYLVKRTGEKVFLECVQDMDHENMFWYRQDPGLGLRLIYFSYDVKMKEKGDIPEGYSVSREKKERFSLILESASTNQTSMYLCASRKPAYEQYFGPGTRLTVT.

V is TRBV20-1 and J is TRBJ2-3; D is undetermined. Trimming shortened V by 6 bases and J by 0 bases, and 4 bases separated the two germline ends. The CDR3 totals 11 residues. Germline lookup yields CDR1 DFQATT and CDR2 SNEGSKA (reference sequence). This chain's CDR3 is CSATSTDTQYF. DNA for the CDR3: TGCAGTGCAACAAGCACAGATACGCAGTATTTT.

V and J are TRBV10-3 and TRBJ1-2; TRBD1 might be the D (5 bases). This CDR3 has 16 residues. Germline V CDR1 and CDR2: ENHRY, SYGVKD. V was clipped by 3 bases and J by 1 base, with 15 bases between them. DNA of the CDR3: TGTGCCATCAGTGAAACTACAGGATCCGTTAACTATGGCTACACCTTC. Amino acid sequence: CAISETTGSVNYGYTF.

The genes are TRBV30 and TRBJ2-7; D is perhaps TRBD1 or TRBD2 (5 bases each). Germline CDR1 and CDR2: GTSNPN and SVGIG (reference sequence). The CDR3 length is 14 residues. Trimming pared 2 bases from V and 2 bases from J, leaving 13 bases between. The CDR3 spells CAWSKGDPAYEQYF. For the CDR3, the DNA is TGTGCCTGGAGTAAAGGGGACCCAGCCTACGAGCAGTACTTC. Looking up the rest from reference TRBV30 and TRBJ2-7 gives the full variable domain: SQTIHQWPATLVQPVGSPLSLECTVEGTSNPNLYWYRQAAGRGLQLLFYSVGIGQISSEVPQNLSASRPQDRQFILSSKKLLLSDSGFYLCAWSKGDPAYEQYFGPGTRLTVT.

The chain recombines TRBV27 with TRBJ1-6, with D possibly matching TRBD1 (5 bases). V was pared by 3 bases and J by 7 bases, with 10 bases between. The CDR3 covers 14 residues. Germline V lookup: CDR1 MNHEY, CDR2 SMNVEV (reference sequence). CDR3 coding DNA: TGTGCCAGCAGTTTTAGACAGAGCAATTCACCCCTCCACTTT. It encodes CASSFRQSNSPLHF.

V and J are TRBV19 and TRBJ1-6; the D gene is possibly TRBD1 (5 bases). The V gene's germline CDR1 is LNHDA and CDR2 SQIVND (reference sequence). The ends were cut back, 3 bases at V and 8 bases at J, with 11 bases in the middle. The CDR3 runs 14 residues. CDR3 residues: CASSMGQGDSPLHF. CDR3 DNA: TGTGCCAGTAGTATGGGTCAGGGAGATTCACCCCTCCACTTT. Looking up the rest from reference TRBV19 and TRBJ1-6 gives the full variable domain: DGGITQSPKYLFRKEGQNVTLSCEQNLNHDAMYWYRQDPGQGLRLIYYSQIVNDFQKGDIAEGYSVSREKKESFPLTVTSAQKNPTAFYLCASSMGQGDSPLHFGNGTRLTVT.

The chain uses TRBV6-2 or TRBV6-3 and TRBJ2-2; D uncertain. Germline values: CDR1 MNHEY, CDR2 SVGEGT. V lost 1 base and J lost 7, with 7 bases in between. The CDR3 totals 13 residues. CDR3: CASSYWASGELFF. The CDR3, as DNA: TGTGCCAGCAGTTACTGGGCAAGCGGGGAGCTGTTTTTT.

This chain uses TRBV10-3 with TRBJ1-1; D perhaps matches TRBD1 (6 bases). Germline V gene lookup returns CDR1 ENHRY and CDR2 SYGVKD. This CDR3 is 14 amino acids long. V was trimmed by 6 bases and J by 0 bases, leaving 11 bases between them. CDR3 nucleotide sequence: TGTGCCATCAGCAAACAGGGAATGAACACTGAAGCTTTCTTT. Protein: CAISKQGMNTEAFF.

V and J are TRBV15 and TRBJ2-2; the D gene is possibly TRBD2 (6 bases). V was trimmed by 1 base and J by 0 bases, leaving 12 bases between them. Germline V gene sequence: CDR1 LNHNV, CDR2 YYDKDF (reference sequence). There are 17 residues in the CDR3. The CDR3 spells CATSRVGRGPNTGELFF. The CDR3 coding sequence is TGTGCCACCAGCAGAGTCGGGCGGGGCCCGAACACCGGGGAGCTGTTTTTT.

The chain is built from TRBV18 and TRBJ1-1; D remains ambiguous. Trimming pared 6 bases from V and 4 bases from J, leaving 27 bases between. CDR3 length: 18 residues. CDR1 is KGHSH, CDR2 LQKENI, per germline. CDR3 loop: CASSRHRSTGPRGTEAFF. The CDR3, as DNA: TGTGCCAGCTCCCGACACCGATCGACCGGCCCACGAGGCACTGAAGCTTTCTTT.

J is TRBJ2-3 and V is TRBV18; D uncertain. V lost 5 bases and J 2 bases, leaving 5 bases between the germline ends. The CDR3 is 12 amino acids. Looked up from germline, CDR1 is KGHSH and CDR2 is LQKENI. The CDR3 loop is CASSASTDTQYF. CDR3 DNA: TGTGCCAGCTCAGCATCCACAGATACGCAGTATTTT.

J is TRBJ1-5 and V is TRBV12-3 or TRBV12-4; no definite D call. V lost 1 base to trimming and J lost 3 bases, with 4 bases between them. The CDR3 is 13 residues long. The CDR3 DNA sequence: TGTGCCAGCAGTTTAGGGGTCAATCAGCCCCAGCATTTT. It specifies CASSLGVNQPQHF.

The chain employs TRBV7-8 and TRBJ2-7; D possibly corresponds to TRBD2 (5 bases). The germline V gene encodes CDR1 SGHVS and CDR2 FQNEAQ. V was shortened by 1 base and J by 4 bases, with 14 bases between the two germline ends. The CDR3 has 15 amino acids. The CDR3 region is CASSLEEDVLYEQYF. The CDR3 bases are TGTGCCAGCAGCTTAGAGGAGGACGTTTTGTACGAGCAGTACTTC. Full variable domain (outside the CDR3, taken from reference TRBV7-8 and TRBJ2-7): GAGVSQSPRYKVAKRGQDVALRCDPISGHVSLFWYQQALGQGPEFLTYFQNEAQLDKSGLPSDRFFAERPEGSVSTLKIQRTQQEDSAVYLCASSLEEDVLYEQYFGPGTRLTVT.

The V call is TRBV3-1 (or the pseudogene TRBV3-2), the J call TRBJ1-3; no reliable D call. This CDR3 comprises 16 residues. The V and J ends lost 1 base and 3 bases respectively, with 13 bases between them. CDR1 is LGHDT, CDR2 YNNKEL, per germline (reference sequence). DNA of the CDR3: TGTGCCAGCAGCCAAGCGGTGGGAGGAGGTGGAAACACCATATATTTT. Translated: CASSQAVGGGGNTIYF.

The chain employs TRBV7-2 and TRBJ2-1; TRBD2 agrees at 10 bases. V was pared by 8 bases and J by 5 bases, with 9 bases of the junction left unmatched. The germline CDR1 and CDR2 sequences are SGHTA and FQGNSA. CDR3 length: 15 amino acids. CDR3 amino acids: CASFQTSGYDNEQFF. CDR3 in DNA: TGTGCCAGCTTTCAGACTAGCGGGTATGACAATGAGCAGTTCTTC.